The text below deals with one T cell receptor beta chain. These data belong to a study of T cell responses to AZD1222 COVID-19 vaccine. J was trimmed by 5 bases and V by 2 bases; bases with no gene match: 16. Germline lookup yields CDR1 KGHSH and CDR2 LQKENI. The CDR3 sequence is 18 residues long. TCRdb keeps only in-frame clones here, not all; method: immunoSEQ multiplex PCR. The profile shows 150,000 to 200,000 clones, roughly 94% of them singletons. The rearrangement joins TRBV18 to TRBJ1-1; 8 nucleotides agree with TRBD1. Sequencing used peripheral blood, obtained 28 days after the second AZD1222 dose. The receptor's source is an adult who received the AZD1222 COVID-19 vaccine. This CDR3 is CASSPFEIAGQGWTEAFF. DNA of the CDR3: TGTGCCAGCTCACCATTTGAAATTGCCGGACAGGGATGGACTGAAGCTTTCTTT.